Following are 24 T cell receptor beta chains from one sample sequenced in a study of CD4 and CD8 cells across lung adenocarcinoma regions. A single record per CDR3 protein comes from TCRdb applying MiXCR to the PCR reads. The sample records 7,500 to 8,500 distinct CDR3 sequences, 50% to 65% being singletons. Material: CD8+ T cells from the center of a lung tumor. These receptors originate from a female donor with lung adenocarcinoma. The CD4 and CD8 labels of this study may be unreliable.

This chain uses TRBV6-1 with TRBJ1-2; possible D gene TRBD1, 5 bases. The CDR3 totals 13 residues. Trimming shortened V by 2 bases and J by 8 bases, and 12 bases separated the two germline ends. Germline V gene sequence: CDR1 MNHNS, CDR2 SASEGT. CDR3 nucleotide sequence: TGTGCCAGCAGTGAACAGGGAGTGGAGGGCTACACCTTC. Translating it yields CASSEQGVEGYTF.

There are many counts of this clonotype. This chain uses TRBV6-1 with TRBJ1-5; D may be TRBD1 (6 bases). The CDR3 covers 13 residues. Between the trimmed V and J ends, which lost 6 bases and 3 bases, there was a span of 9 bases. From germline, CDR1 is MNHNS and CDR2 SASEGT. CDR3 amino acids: CASRRGHNQPQHF. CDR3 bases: TGTGCCAGCAGACGGGGGCACAATCAGCCCCAGCATTTT.

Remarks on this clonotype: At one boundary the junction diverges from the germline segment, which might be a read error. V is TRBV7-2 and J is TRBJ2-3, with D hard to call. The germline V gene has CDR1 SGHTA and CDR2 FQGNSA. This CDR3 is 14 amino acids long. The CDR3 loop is CASTWVGSTDTQYF. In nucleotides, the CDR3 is TGTGCCAGCACCTGGGTAGGTAGCACAGATACGCAGTATTTC. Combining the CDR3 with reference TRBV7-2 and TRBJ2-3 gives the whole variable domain GAGVSQSPSNKVTEKGKDVELRCDPISGHTALYWYRQSLGQGLEFLIYFQGNSAPDKSGLPSDRFSAERTGGSVSTLTIQRTQQEDSAVYLCASTWVGSTDTQYFGPGTRLTVL.

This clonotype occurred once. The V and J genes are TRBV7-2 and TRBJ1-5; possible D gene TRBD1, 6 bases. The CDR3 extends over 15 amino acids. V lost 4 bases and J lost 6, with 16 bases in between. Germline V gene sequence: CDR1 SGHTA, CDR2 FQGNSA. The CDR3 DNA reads TGTGCCAGCAGCTACCTTGGGGGCGCGAGTCAGCCCCAGCATTTT. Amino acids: CASSYLGGASQPQHF.

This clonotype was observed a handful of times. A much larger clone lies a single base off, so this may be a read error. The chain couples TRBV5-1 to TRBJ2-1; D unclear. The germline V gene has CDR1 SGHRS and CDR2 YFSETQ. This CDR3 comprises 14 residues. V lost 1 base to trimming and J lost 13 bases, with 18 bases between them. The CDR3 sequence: CASSLRVGKETQFF. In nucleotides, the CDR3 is TGCGCCAGCAGCTTGAGGGTAGGGAAAGAGACCCAGTTCTTC.

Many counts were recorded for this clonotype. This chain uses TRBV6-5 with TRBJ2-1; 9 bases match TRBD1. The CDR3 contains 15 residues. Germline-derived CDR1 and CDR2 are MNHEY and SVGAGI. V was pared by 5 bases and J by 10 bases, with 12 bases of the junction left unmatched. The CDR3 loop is CASSLQGAASYEQFF. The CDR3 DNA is TGTGCCAGCAGTCTACAGGGGGCAGCCTCCTACGAGCAGTTCTTC.

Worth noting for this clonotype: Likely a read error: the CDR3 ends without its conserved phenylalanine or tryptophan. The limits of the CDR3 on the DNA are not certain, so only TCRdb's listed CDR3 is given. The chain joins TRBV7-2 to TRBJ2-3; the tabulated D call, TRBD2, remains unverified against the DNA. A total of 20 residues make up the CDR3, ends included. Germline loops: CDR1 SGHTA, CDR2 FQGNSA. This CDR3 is CASSPGVAGGIGGSEQYFGP.

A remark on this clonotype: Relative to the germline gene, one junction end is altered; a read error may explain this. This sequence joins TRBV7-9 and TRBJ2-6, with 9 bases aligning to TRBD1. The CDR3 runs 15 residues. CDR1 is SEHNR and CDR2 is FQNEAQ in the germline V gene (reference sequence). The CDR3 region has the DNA TGTGCCAACTCTACGTCCAGGGGAAACCGGGACAGGGCGGTCTTC. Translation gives CANSTSRGNRDRAVF.

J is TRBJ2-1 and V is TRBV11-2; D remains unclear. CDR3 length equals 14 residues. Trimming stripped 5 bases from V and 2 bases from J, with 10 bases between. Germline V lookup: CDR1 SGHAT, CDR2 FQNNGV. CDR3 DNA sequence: TGTGCCAGCAGCCAAACGACGGCCTACAATGAGCAGTTCTTC. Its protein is CASSQTTAYNEQFF.

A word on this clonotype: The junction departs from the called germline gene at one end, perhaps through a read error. In nucleotides, the CDR3 is TGTGCTAGCAGCTTAGCCTTGGGAAGGACCGGGGGAGGCGTGTGTCTAGCCCAAAACATCCAGTACTTC. Residues: CASSLALGRTGGGVCLAQNIQYF. V and J are TRBV7-7 and TRBJ2-4, with D possibly TRBD2 on 6 matching bases. The CDR3 consists of 23 residues. CDR1 and CDR2 (germline): SSHAT, FNYEAQ (reference sequence). Looking up the rest from reference TRBV7-7 and TRBJ2-4 gives the full variable domain: GAGVSQSPRYKVTKRGQDVTLRCDPISSHATLYWYQQALGQGPEFLTYFNYEAQPDKSGLPSDRFSAERPEGSISTLTIQRTEQRDSAMYRCASSLALGRTGGGVCLAQNIQYFGAGTRLSVL.

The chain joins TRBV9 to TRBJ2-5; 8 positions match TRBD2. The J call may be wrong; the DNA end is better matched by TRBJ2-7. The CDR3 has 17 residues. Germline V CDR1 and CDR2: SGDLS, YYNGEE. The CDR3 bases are TGTGCCAGCAGCGTTGACCCTTTAGCGGGATCGTCCTACGAGCAGTACTTC. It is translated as CASSVDPLAGSSYEQYF.

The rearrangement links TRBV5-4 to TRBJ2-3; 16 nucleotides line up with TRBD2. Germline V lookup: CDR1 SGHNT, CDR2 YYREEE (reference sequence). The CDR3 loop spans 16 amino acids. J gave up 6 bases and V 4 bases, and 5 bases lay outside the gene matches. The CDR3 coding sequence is TGTGCCAGCAGCCACGGGACTAGCGGGGGGGCGGATACGCAGTATTTT. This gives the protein CASSHGTSGGADTQYF.

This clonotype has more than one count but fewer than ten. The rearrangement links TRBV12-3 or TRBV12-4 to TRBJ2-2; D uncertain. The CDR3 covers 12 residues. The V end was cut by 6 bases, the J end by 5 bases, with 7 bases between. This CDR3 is CASSKSTGELFF. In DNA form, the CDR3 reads TGTGCCAGCAGCAAGAGTACCGGGGAGCTGTTTTTT.

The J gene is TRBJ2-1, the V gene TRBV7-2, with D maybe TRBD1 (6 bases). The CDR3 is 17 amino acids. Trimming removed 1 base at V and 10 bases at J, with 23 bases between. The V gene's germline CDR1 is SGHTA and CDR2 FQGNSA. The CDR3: CASSLGKPGQTSYEQFF. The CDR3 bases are TGTGCCAGCAGCTTAGGGAAACCGGGACAAACCTCCTACGAGCAGTTCTTC.

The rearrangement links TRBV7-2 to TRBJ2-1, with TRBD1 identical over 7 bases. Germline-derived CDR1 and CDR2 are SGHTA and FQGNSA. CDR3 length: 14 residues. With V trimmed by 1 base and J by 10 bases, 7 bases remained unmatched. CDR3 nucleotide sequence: TGTGCCAGCAGCTTAGAACAGGGGCCCTACGAGCAGTTCTTC. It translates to CASSLEQGPYEQFF.

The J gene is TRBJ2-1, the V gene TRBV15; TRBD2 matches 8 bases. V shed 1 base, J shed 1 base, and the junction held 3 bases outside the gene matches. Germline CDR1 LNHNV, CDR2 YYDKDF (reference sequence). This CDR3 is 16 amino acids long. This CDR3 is CATSRVAGLSYNEQFF. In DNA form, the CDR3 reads TGTGCCACCAGCAGAGTAGCGGGACTTTCCTACAATGAGCAGTTCTTC.

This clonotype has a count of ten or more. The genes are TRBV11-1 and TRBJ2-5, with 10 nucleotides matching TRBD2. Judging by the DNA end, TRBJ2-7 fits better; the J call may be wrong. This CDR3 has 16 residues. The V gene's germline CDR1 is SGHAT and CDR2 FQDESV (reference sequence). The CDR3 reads CASSLELAGPLGEQYF. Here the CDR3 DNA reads TGTGCCAGCAGCTTAGAACTAGCGGGGCCGTTGGGCGAGCAGTACTTC.

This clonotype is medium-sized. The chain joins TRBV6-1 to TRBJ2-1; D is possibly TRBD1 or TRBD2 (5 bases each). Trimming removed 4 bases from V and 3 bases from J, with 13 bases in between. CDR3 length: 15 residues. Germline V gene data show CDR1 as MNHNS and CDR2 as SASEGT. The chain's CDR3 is CASSAQGGSYNEQFF. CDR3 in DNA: TGTGCCAGCAGTGCTCAGGGTGGGAGCTACAATGAGCAGTTCTTC.

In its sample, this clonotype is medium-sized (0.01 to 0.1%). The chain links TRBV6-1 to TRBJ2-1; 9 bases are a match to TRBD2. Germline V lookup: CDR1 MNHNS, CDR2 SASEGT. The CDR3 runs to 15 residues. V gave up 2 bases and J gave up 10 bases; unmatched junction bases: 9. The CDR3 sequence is CASSEPPSGAYEQFF. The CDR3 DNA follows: TGTGCCAGCAGTGAACCCCCTAGCGGGGCCTACGAGCAGTTCTTC.

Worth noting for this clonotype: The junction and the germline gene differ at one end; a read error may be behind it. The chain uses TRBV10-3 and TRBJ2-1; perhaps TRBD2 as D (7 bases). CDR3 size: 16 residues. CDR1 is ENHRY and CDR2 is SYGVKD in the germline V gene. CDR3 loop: CAISESGGASNSEQFF. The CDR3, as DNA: TGTGCCATCAGTGAGTCGGGGGGGGCGAGCAACAGTGAGCAGTTTTTT.

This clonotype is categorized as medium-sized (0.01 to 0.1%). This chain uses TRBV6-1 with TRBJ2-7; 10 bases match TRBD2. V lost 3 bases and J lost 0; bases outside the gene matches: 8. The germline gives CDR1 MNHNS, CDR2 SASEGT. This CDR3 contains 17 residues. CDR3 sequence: CASSETTSGYSSYEQYF. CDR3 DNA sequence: TGTGCCAGCAGTGAGACGACTAGCGGGTACAGCTCCTACGAGCAGTACTTC.

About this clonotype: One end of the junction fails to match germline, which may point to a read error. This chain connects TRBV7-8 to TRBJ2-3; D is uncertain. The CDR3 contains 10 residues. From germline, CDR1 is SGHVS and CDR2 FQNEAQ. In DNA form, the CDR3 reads TGTGGCCGCAGCCTAGTGACGCAGTACTTT. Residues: CGRSLVTQYF.

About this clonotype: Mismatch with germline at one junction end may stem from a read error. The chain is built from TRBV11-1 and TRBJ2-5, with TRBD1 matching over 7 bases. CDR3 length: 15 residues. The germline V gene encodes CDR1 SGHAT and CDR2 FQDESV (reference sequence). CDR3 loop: CARGLGGRGAETQYF. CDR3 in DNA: TGTGCCAGGGGCTTAGGGGGCCGTGGAGCAGAGACGCAGTACTTC.

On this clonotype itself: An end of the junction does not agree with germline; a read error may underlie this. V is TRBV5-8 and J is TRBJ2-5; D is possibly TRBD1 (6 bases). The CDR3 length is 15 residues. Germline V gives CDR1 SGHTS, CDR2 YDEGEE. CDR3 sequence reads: CASSLSGALTKTQYF. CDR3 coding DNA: TGTGCCAGCAGCTTATCAGGGGCCCTTACAAAGACCCAGTATTTC.